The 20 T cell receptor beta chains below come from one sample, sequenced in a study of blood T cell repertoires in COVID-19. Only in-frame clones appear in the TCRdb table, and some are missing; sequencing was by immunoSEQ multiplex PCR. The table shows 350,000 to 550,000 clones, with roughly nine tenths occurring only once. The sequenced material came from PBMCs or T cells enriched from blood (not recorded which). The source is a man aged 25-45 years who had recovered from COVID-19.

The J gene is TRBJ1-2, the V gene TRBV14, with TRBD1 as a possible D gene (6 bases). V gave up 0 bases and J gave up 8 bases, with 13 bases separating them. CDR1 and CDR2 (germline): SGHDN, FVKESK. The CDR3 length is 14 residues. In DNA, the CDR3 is TGTGCCAGCAGCCAAGATCCGACAGGTAGAGGCTACACCTTC. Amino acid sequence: CASSQDPTGRGYTF.

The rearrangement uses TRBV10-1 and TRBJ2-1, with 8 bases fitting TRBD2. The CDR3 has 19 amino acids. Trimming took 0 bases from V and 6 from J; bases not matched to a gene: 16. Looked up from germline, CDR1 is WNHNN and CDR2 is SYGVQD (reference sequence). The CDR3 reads CASSESITPPSGRTNEQFF. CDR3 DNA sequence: TGCGCCAGCAGTGAGTCTATTACCCCGCCTAGCGGGCGGACCAATGAGCAGTTCTTC.

CDR3 nucleotide sequence: TGTGCCAGCAGCCCGGGACTAGCGGGAGTCGGAGAGACCCAGTACTTC. Residues: CASSPGLAGVGETQYF. V gene TRBV5-5 combines with J gene TRBJ2-5; 14 bases fit TRBD2. The J segment lost 4 bases and the V segment lost 4 bases, leaving 6 bases of the junction unmatched. There are 16 residues in the CDR3. CDR1 is SGHKS, CDR2 YYEKEE, per germline (reference sequence).

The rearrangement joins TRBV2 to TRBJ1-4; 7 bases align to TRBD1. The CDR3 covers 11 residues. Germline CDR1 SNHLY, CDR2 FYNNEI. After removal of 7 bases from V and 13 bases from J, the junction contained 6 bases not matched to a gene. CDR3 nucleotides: TGTGCCAGCAATGTCGACAGGGCACTGTTTTTT. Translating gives CASNVDRALFF.

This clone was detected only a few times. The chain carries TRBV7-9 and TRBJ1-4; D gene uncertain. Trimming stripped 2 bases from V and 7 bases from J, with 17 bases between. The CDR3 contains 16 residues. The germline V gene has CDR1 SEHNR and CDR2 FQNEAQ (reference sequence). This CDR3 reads CASSLSGGRKGEKLFF. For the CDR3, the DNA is TGTGCCAGCAGCTTATCAGGAGGGCGAAAGGGTGAAAAACTGTTTTTT.

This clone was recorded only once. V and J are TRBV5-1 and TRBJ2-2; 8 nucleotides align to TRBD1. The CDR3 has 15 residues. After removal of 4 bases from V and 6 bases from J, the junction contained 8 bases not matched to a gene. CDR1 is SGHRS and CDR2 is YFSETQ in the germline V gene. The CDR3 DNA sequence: TGCGCCAGCAGCCAACCGACAGGGGCGGCCGGGGAGCTGTTTTTT. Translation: CASSQPTGAAGELFF.

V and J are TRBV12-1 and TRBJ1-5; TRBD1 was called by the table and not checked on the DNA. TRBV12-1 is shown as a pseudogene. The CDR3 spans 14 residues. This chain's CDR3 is CASSLFRPRQPQHF. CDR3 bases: TGTGCCAGCAGCTTGTTTCGCCCCAGACAGCCCCAGCATTTT.

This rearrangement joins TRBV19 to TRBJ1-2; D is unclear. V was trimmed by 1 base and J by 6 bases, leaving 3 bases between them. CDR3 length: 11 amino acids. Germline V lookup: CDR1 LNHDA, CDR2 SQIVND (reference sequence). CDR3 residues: CASSIGNGYTF. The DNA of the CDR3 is TGTGCCAGTAGTATAGGTAATGGCTACACCTTC.

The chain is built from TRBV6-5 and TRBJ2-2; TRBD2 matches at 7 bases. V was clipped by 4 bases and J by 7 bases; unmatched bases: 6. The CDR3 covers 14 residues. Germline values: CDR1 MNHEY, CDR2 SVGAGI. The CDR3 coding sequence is TGTGCCAGCAGTTTCCTCGCGGGGGACGGGGAGCTGTTTTTT. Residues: CASSFLAGDGELFF.

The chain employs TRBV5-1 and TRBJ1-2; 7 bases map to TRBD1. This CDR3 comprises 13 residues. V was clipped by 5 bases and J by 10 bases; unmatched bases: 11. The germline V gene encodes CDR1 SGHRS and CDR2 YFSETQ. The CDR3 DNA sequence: TGCGCCAGCAGTCGACAGGGCCCTCCCGACTACACCTTC. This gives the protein CASSRQGPPDYTF.

The CDR3 is CACRDRGAEAFF. The DNA of the CDR3 is TGTGCCTGCCGGGACAGGGGCGCTGAAGCTTTCTTT. The chain has TRBV30 and TRBJ1-1; 10 positions agree with TRBD1. CDR3 size: 12 residues. V was clipped by 6 bases and J by 6 bases; unmatched bases: 4. Germline V gene data show CDR1 as GTSNPN and CDR2 as SVGIG (reference sequence). The variable domain in full, with the rest retrieved from reference TRBV30 and TRBJ1-1, is SQTIHQWPATLVQPVGSPLSLECTVEGTSNPNLYWYRQAAGRGLQLLFYSVGIGQISSEVPQNLSASRPQDRQFILSSKKLLLSDSGFYLCACRDRGAEAFFGQGTRLTVV.

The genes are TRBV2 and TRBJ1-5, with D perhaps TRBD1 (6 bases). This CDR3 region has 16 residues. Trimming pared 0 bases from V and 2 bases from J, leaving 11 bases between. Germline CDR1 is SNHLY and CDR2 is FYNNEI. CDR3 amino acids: CASSEARGAGNQPQHF. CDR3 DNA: TGTGCCAGCAGTGAAGCGCGGGGGGCAGGCAATCAGCCCCAGCATTTT. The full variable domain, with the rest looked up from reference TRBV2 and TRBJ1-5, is EPEVTQTPSHQVTQMGQEVILRCVPISNHLYFYWYRQILGQKVEFLVSFYNNEISEKSEIFDDQFSVERPDGSNFTLKIRSTKLEDSAMYFCASSEARGAGNQPQHFGDGTRLSIL.

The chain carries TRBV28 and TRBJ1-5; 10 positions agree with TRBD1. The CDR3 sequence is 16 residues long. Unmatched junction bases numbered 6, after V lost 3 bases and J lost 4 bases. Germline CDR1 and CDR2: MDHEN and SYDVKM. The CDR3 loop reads CASSFLGTGDNQPQHF. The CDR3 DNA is TGTGCCAGCAGTTTCTTGGGGACAGGGGATAATCAGCCCCAGCATTTT.

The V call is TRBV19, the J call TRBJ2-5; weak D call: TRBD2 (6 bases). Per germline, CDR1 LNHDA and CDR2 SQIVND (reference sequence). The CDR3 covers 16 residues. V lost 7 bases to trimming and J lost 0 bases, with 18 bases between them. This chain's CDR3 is CASTGEYQRNQETQYF. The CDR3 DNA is TGTGCCAGTACGGGGGAGTACCAACGGAACCAAGAGACCCAGTACTTC.

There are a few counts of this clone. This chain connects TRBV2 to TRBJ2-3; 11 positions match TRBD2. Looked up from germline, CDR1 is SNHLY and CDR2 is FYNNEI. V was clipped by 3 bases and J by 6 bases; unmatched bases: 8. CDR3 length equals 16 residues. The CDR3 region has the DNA TGTGCCAGCAGTGATAATAGCGGGAGGGCACGTGATACGCAGTATTTT. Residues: CASSDNSGRARDTQYF.

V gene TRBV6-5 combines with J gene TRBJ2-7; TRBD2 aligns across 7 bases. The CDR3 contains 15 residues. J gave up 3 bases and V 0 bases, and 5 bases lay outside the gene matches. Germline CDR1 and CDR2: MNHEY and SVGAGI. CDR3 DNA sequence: TGTGCCAGCAGTTACTCGCCTAGCGGTAACTACGAGCAGTACTTC. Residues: CASSYSPSGNYEQYF.

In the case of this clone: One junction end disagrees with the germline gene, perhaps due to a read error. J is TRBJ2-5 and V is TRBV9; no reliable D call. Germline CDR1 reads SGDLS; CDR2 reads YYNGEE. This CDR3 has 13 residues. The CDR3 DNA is TGTGCCAGCAACGTAGGTTTAGAAGAGACCCAGTACTTC. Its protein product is CASNVGLEETQYF.

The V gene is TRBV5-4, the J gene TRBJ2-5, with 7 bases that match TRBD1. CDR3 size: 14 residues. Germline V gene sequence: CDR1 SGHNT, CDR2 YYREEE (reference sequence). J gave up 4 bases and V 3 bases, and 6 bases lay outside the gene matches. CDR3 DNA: TGTGCCAGCAGCTACCGACAGGGTTTAGAGACCCAGTACTTC. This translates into CASSYRQGLETQYF.

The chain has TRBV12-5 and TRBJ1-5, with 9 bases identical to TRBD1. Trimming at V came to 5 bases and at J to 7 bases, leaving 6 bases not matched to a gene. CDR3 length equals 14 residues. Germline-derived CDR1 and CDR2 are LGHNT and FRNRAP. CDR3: CASGLQGAGQPQHF. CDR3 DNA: TGTGCTAGTGGTCTACAGGGGGCTGGGCAGCCCCAGCATTTT. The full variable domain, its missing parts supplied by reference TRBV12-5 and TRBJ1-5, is DARVTQTPRHKVTEMGQEVTMRCQPILGHNTVFWYRQTMMQGLELLAYFRNRAPLDDSGMPKDRFSAEMPDATLATLKIQPSEPRDSAVYFCASGLQGAGQPQHFGDGTRLSIL.

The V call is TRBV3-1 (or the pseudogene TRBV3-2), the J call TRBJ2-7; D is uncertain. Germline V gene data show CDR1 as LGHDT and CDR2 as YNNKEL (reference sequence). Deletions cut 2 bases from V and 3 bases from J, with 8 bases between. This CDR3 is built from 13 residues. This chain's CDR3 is CASSQNGGYEQYF. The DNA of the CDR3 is TGTGCCAGCAGCCAAAACGGCGGCTACGAGCAGTACTTC.